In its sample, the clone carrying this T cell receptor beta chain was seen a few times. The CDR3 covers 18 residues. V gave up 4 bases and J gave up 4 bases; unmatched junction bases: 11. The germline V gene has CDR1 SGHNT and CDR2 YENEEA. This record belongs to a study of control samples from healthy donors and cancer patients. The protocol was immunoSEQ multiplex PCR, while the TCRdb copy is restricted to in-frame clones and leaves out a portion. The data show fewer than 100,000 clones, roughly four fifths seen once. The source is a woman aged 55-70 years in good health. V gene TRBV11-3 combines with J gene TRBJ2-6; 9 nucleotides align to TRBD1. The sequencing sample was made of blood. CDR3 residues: CASSSSGTGLDGANVLTF. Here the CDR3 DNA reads TGTGCCAGCAGCTCCTCCGGGACAGGGCTGGACGGGGCCAACGTCCTGACTTTC.